Each of the 5 T cell receptor beta chains below was sequenced from the same sample in a study of vaccination and CD4 T cells after COVID-19. No antigens are known for them. With the Oncomine TCR Beta short-read assay, DNA from cultured CD4+ T cells was sequenced. TCRdb redid the calling of the PCR reads with MiXCR, one entry per CDR3 protein. Found here are about 12,000 distinct CDR3 sequences, 50% of them singletons; the top ten hold around a third. The sample's treatment: approximately 9-day PBMC culture with coronavirus spike peptide pools or control peptides (ViraFEST assay). The sample consisted of CD4+ T cells from blood, cultured in vitro. These receptors originate from a human donor who had recovered from COVID-19.

The rearrangement uses TRBV14 and TRBJ1-1; 8 bases are shared with TRBD1. CDR1 SGHDN and CDR2 FVKESK come from the germline V gene. The CDR3 totals 16 residues. V trimming: 4 bases; J trimming: 4 bases; junction bases outside the gene matches: 11. CDR3: CASSRFRGLRGTEAFF. DNA of the CDR3: TGTGCCAGCAGCCGCTTCAGGGGGCTCCGCGGCACTGAAGCTTTCTTT.

This clonotype has just a few counts. The chain is built from TRBV6-1 and TRBJ1-2; no reliable D call. CDR1 and CDR2 from the germline V gene are MNHNS and SASEGT. The CDR3 contains 14 residues. V was clipped by 8 bases and J by 1 base, with 14 bases between them. Here the CDR3 reads CASGVFSFNYGYTF. In nucleotides, the CDR3 is TGTGCCAGCGGCGTGTTCTCTTTTAACTATGGCTACACCTTC.

The gene calls are TRBV6-2 or TRBV6-3 and TRBJ1-2; perhaps TRBD1 as D (6 bases). The CDR3 sequence is 12 residues long. From germline, CDR1 is MNHEY and CDR2 SVGEGT. V lost 7 bases and J 4 bases, leaving 10 bases between the germline ends. The CDR3 bases are TGTGCCAGCACCGAGGACAGCTATGGCTACACCTTC. Protein: CASTEDSYGYTF.

The chain links TRBV6-2 or TRBV6-3 to TRBJ2-2; D is unresolved. In germline, CDR1 is MNHEY, CDR2 SVGEGT. The V gene lost 4 bases and the J gene lost 6 bases, with 12 bases spanning the gap. This CDR3 spans 14 amino acids. CDR3 residues: CASSLPISSGELFF. For the CDR3, the DNA is TGTGCCAGCAGTTTACCAATCAGTTCCGGGGAGCTGTTTTTT.

The chain combines TRBV6-1 with TRBJ1-2; 8 bases align to TRBD1. This CDR3 is 14 amino acids long. Germline-derived CDR1 and CDR2 are MNHNS and SASEGT. V shed 5 bases and J 7 bases; nucleotides not matched to a gene: 9. CDR3 sequence reads: CASSPKTGVTGYTF. As DNA, the CDR3 is TGTGCCAGCAGTCCGAAGACAGGGGTAACTGGCTACACCTTC.